Listed here are 18 T cell receptor beta chains from one sample, sequenced in a study of T cells in Graves' hyperthyroidism and ophthalmopathy. TCR beta CDR3 sequences were amplified from RNA transcripts. The TCR CDR3 was amplified in a first-round RT-PCR using the HTBI primer set. TCRdb called the multiplex PCR reads again in MiXCR, with one record for every CDR3 protein. The sample has 340,000 or so distinct CDR3 sequences, roughly 15% seen once; the top ten hold around a third. The source material was blood. The receptors stem from a man under 40 with Graves' hyperthyroidism.

The rearrangement uses TRBV20-1 and TRBJ2-2; D is tentatively TRBD1 or TRBD2 (7 bases each). From germline, CDR1 is DFQATT and CDR2 SNEGSKA (reference sequence). Trimming removed 1 base at V and 4 bases at J, with 13 bases between. The CDR3 length is 15 residues. CDR3 in amino acids: CSARGAGGGTGELFF. The CDR3, as DNA: TGCAGTGCTAGAGGGGCAGGGGGGGGCACCGGGGAGCTGTTTTTT.

This clonotype appeared many times. This sequence joins TRBV6-1 and TRBJ1-3; D uncertain. CDR1 MNHNS and CDR2 SASEGT come from the germline V gene. The V end was cut by 5 bases, the J end by 0 bases, with 8 bases between. The CDR3 loop spans 14 amino acids. CDR3 nucleotides: TGTGCCAGCAGTTCCCAATACTCTGGAAACACCATATATTTT. Protein sequence: CASSSQYSGNTIYF.

This clonotype was detected many times. The V and J genes are TRBV9 and TRBJ2-7; D gene ambiguous. V was cut by 2 bases and J by 0 bases, with 9 bases left in between. The V gene's germline CDR1 is SGDLS and CDR2 YYNGEE. The CDR3 length is 14 residues. The CDR3 DNA is TGTGCCAGCAGCGTTCGGAGCACCTCCTACGAGCAGTACTTC. This gives the protein CASSVRSTSYEQYF.

This clonotype was counted ten times or more. The V call is TRBV27, the J call TRBJ2-7; possible D gene TRBD2, 7 bases. Germline CDR1 and CDR2: MNHEY and SMNVEV (reference sequence). There are 15 residues in the CDR3. V dropped 4 bases and J dropped 7 bases, with 20 bases sitting between them. CDR3 DNA: TGTGCCAGCAGTTCTATGGGGGGGGCTCTTCGAGAGCAGTACTTC. As protein: CASSSMGGALREQYF.

This clonotype has ten or more counts. The chain links TRBV24-1 to TRBJ2-3; D not certain. Trimming pared 4 bases from V and 2 bases from J, leaving 6 bases between. Germline CDR1 KGHDR, CDR2 SFDVKD. This CDR3 is 13 amino acids long. CDR3 residues: CATSETSTDTQYF. CDR3 coding DNA: TGTGCCACCAGTGAGACCTCCACAGATACGCAGTATTTT.

The chain combines TRBV15 with TRBJ2-5, with D possibly TRBD2 on 6 matching bases. The ends were cut back, 1 base at V and 3 bases at J, with 9 bases in the middle. Germline assignment: CDR1 LNHNV and CDR2 YYDKDF (reference sequence). The CDR3 sequence is 14 residues long. The chain's CDR3 is CATSRGRLEETQYF. The CDR3 coding sequence is TGTGCCACCAGCAGAGGTAGACTAGAAGAGACCCAGTACTTC.

This clonotype showed up many times. J is TRBJ2-1 and V is TRBV5-1; TRBD1 is a possible D gene (5 bases). The CDR3 consists of 14 residues. V lost 2 bases, J lost 10 bases, and 16 bases lay in between. Germline V lookup: CDR1 SGHRS, CDR2 YFSETQ. The CDR3, as DNA: TGCGCCAGCAGCTTTAGCCAGGGTGTAGGCGAGCAGTTCTTC. It yields the protein CASSFSQGVGEQFF.

The sample holds many counts of this clonotype. This chain connects TRBV2 to TRBJ1-2; D possibly corresponds to TRBD1 (5 bases). The germline V gene has CDR1 SNHLY and CDR2 FYNNEI. The CDR3 totals 13 residues. Trimming stripped 3 bases from V and 4 bases from J, with 9 bases between. CDR3: CASSDRGGYGYTF. The CDR3 DNA reads TGTGCCAGCAGTGATCGCGGGGGCTATGGCTACACCTTC. Full variable domain (remainder filled in from reference TRBV2 and TRBJ1-2): EPEVTQTPSHQVTQMGQEVILRCVPISNHLYFYWYRQILGQKVEFLVSFYNNEISEKSEIFDDQFSVERPDGSNFTLKIRSTKLEDSAMYFCASSDRGGYGYTFGSGTRLTVV.

This clonotype turned up a few times. V and J are TRBV27 and TRBJ1-4; the D gene is possibly TRBD1 (6 bases). The CDR3 is made up of 16 amino acids. The germline V and J ends were trimmed by 4 bases and 8 bases, with 20 bases remaining between them. Germline V lookup: CDR1 MNHEY, CDR2 SMNVEV (reference sequence). CDR3 protein: CASSSSLTGYGEKLFF. The DNA for the CDR3 is TGTGCCAGCAGTTCCTCACTCACAGGGTACGGAGAAAAACTGTTTTTT.

This chain connects TRBV28 to TRBJ2-7, with 7 nucleotides matching TRBD2. The V gene's germline CDR1 is MDHEN and CDR2 SYDVKM. The CDR3 consists of 15 residues. With V trimmed by 6 bases and J by 4 bases, 12 bases remained unmatched. The CDR3 is CASSPGGSSPYEQYF. For the CDR3, the DNA is TGTGCCAGCAGCCCGGGGGGATCCTCTCCTTACGAGCAGTACTTC.

J is TRBJ2-3 and V is TRBV19; 7 positions match TRBD1. Germline-derived CDR1 and CDR2 are LNHDA and SQIVND (reference sequence). There are 14 residues in the CDR3. The V and J ends lost 6 bases and 3 bases, in that order; junction bases with no gene match: 6. The CDR3 DNA sequence: TGTGCCAGTAGCCGGGACAGCGATACAGATACGCAGTATTTT. Translated, it gives CASSRDSDTDTQYF.

About this clonotype itself: Relative to the germline gene, one junction end is altered; a read error may explain this. The V call is TRBV5-1, the J call TRBJ1-4, with a tentative D call TRBD1 (5 bases). The germline gives CDR1 SGHRS, CDR2 YFSETQ. The CDR3 consists of 12 residues. The chain's CDR3 is CVSSAEGEKLFF. The CDR3 DNA reads as TGCGTCAGCAGCGCGGAGGGGGAAAAACTGTTTTTT. The full variable domain, completed using reference TRBV5-1 and TRBJ1-4, is KAGVTQTPRYLIKTRGQQVTLSCSPISGHRSVSWYQQTPGQGLQFLFEYFSETQRNKGNFPGRFSGRQFSNSRSEMNVSTLELGDSALYLCVSSAEGEKLFFGSGTQLSVL.

This clonotype was counted ten times or more. The genes are TRBV5-1 and TRBJ2-1; TRBD1 agrees at 10 bases. The CDR3 covers 17 residues. V lost 4 bases and J lost 7; bases outside the gene matches: 14. Germline CDR1 SGHRS, CDR2 YFSETQ. The DNA for the CDR3 is TGCGCCAGCAGCCGAACACCGCGGGTGGACAGGGGGAATGAGCAGTTCTTC. As protein: CASSRTPRVDRGNEQFF.

Many counts were recorded for this clonotype. The chain employs TRBV5-1 and TRBJ1-2; 7 nucleotides agree with TRBD1. Trimming at V came to 8 bases and at J to 4 bases, leaving 5 bases not matched to a gene. The CDR3 consists of 12 residues. Germline V gives CDR1 SGHRS, CDR2 YFSETQ. The CDR3 DNA reads TGCGCCAGTAGACAGGGTAGCTATGGCTACACCTTC. This encodes CASRQGSYGYTF.

This clonotype was found many times. This sequence joins TRBV12-3 or TRBV12-4 and TRBJ2-7, with TRBD1 as a possible D gene (6 bases). The CDR3 is 14 amino acids. The V end was cut by 6 bases, the J end by 2 bases, with 14 bases between. CDR3 nucleotide sequence: TGTGCCAGCAGACAGCAACAGGGTCCCTACGAGCAGTACTTC. It is translated as CASRQQQGPYEQYF.

This clonotype was observed many times. V is TRBV11-2 and J is TRBJ2-5; D unresolved. Germline lookup yields CDR1 SGHAT and CDR2 FQNNGV. V was trimmed by 2 bases and J by 5 bases, leaving 15 bases between them. This CDR3 spans 15 amino acids. CDR3 residues: CASSLLGGPRETQYF. The CDR3 DNA reads TGTGCCAGCAGCTTATTGGGTGGACCTAGGGAGACCCAGTACTTC.

This clonotype was recorded a few times. The chain uses TRBV4-1 and TRBJ2-1, with D possibly being TRBD1 (6 bases). V shed 0 bases and J shed 0 bases, with 9 bases lying between them. The germline CDR1 and CDR2 sequences are MGHRA and YSYEKL. The CDR3 is 16 amino acids. The CDR3 DNA sequence: TGCGCCAGCAGCCAAGACGGGACAAGCTCCTACAATGAGCAGTTCTTC. It specifies CASSQDGTSSYNEQFF.

V and J are TRBV5-1 and TRBJ1-3; perhaps TRBD1 as D (6 bases). The germline CDR1 and CDR2 sequences are SGHRS and YFSETQ. The CDR3 length is 18 residues. V lost 3 bases, J lost 0 bases, and 19 bases lay in between. The CDR3 loop is CASSSSPDSIFSGNTIYF. CDR3 DNA sequence: TGCGCCAGCAGCTCCTCCCCGGACAGTATATTCTCTGGAAACACCATATATTTT.